This T cell receptor (beta chain) was obtained from a study of blood T cells in healthy people across ages. The V and J ends lost 4 bases and 0 bases, in that order; junction bases with no gene match: 6. CDR1 and CDR2 (germline): SGHRS, YFSETQ. CDR3 length: 16 residues. The use of a sample-barcoded 5' primer and a J-beta primer mix characterized a second PCR of 7 to 11 cycles. TCRdb passed the 5' RACE reads through MiXCR, listing each CDR3 protein once. The data contain more than 650,000 distinct CDR3 sequences, about 26% of them singletons. This clonotype turned up a few times. This sample was shared with a second study, whose subject was T cells of mothers and their children. That study reports: Donors comprised a few healthy Caucasian mothers plus their six children.

The rearrangement uses TRBV5-1 and TRBJ2-2; 7 bases are a match to TRBD1. The origin of this receptor is a boy younger than 18 in good health. The sample was blood. The CDR3 spells CASSPPQGPNTGELFF. The CDR3 DNA is TGCGCCAGCAGCCCACCACAGGGGCCGAACACCGGGGAGCTGTTTTTT.